This record concerns one TCR beta chain sequence. Its antigen is not known. Scientists ran DNA taken from cultured CD4+ T cells through the Oncomine TCR Beta short-read assay for sequencing. Cultured CD4+ T cells yielded the extracted genomic DNA. TCRdb reprocessed the PCR reads with MiXCR, giving one entry per CDR3 protein. The sample consists of approximately 9,500 distinct CDR3 sequences, 61% of them appearing once. This entry comes from a study of vaccination and CD4 T cells after COVID-19. Study in general: Several convalescent patients had mild and one had severe PCR-confirmed SARS-CoV-2 disease.

Documented treatment: approximately nine-day PBMC culture with coronavirus spike peptide pools or control peptides (ViraFEST assay). J was trimmed by 6 bases and V by 0 bases; bases with no gene match: 6. This CDR3 spans 16 amino acids. Looked up from germline, CDR1 is MNHNS and CDR2 is SASEGT. This sequence originates from a human donor who had recovered from COVID-19. The sequenced sample consisted of CD4+ T cells from blood, cultured in vitro. The V and J genes are TRBV6-1 and TRBJ2-2; 8 positions match TRBD1. CDR3 bases: TGTGCCAGCAGTGAAGCGCACCCAGGGGGCCCCGGGGAGCTGTTTTTT. Translation: CASSEAHPGGPGELFF.